This T cell receptor beta chain is from a study of control samples from healthy donors and cancer patients. V lost 1 base and J 0 bases, leaving 4 bases between the germline ends. Germline V gene data show CDR1 as LGHNA and CDR2 as YSLEER. The CDR3 spans 14 residues. This clone appeared once. The protocol was immunoSEQ multiplex PCR, while the TCRdb copy is restricted to in-frame clones and leaves out a portion. The sample lists more than 50,000 clones; roughly 90% were seen once. The source is a man between 50 and 59 years old in good health. This chain connects TRBV4-3 to TRBJ2-1, with unresolved D. The sequencing sample was made of blood. The CDR3 nucleotides are TGCGCCAGCAGCCAAGGAATCTCCTACAATGAGCAGTTCTTC. Amino acid sequence: CASSQGISYNEQFF.